This T cell receptor (beta chain) was found in a study of T cell responses to AZD1222 COVID-19 vaccine (dated by TCRdb to about 2021). Regarding the research as a whole: TCR sequencing covered some 250 trial participants: nearly 210 given two doses of AZD1222 and about 26 given two doses of MenACWY control vaccine. Trial participants were enrolled by age into subgroups of 18-55, 56-69 and 70-plus years, and around 140, 26 and 57 TCR-sequenced participants, respectively, were included in these subgroups.

V gives up 0 bases and J gives up 1 base, and the segment between their germline ends measures 12 bases. The CDR3 has 16 amino acids, counting the end cysteine and phenylalanine. Of the read, only the CDR3 DNA is kept; its 48 bases are in frame from base 1. The germline V gene yields SGHVS for CDR1 and FNYEAQ for CDR2. Concerning this clone itself: The antigen this receptor binds is unknown. Per-base quality was not reported, and no clone a single base away is much larger than it.

The CDR3 regions of human TCRbeta chains were analyzed by immunosequencing. Turning to the authors' computational methods: Repertoire TCRs were checked for matches against a reference library of SARS-CoV-2-specific TCRs that had been generated using the MIRA antigen-specificity platform. Breadth meant the fraction of unique TCRs that were SARS-CoV-2-associated, whereas depth meant the fraction of total T cells that were SARS-CoV-2-associated. Using the MIRA data, each spike-specific TCR was assigned both to the spike region to which the TCR was reactive and to a CD4 or CD8 class. Log10-transformed breadth and depth values were compared by one-way ANOVA with Sidak's multiple comparisons tests. Sourced from immuneACCESS, this table was stored by TCRdb with only in-frame sequences that have V and J called. A share of the clones is absent; for the studies checked, an unresolved V gene accounts for under half, and the remainder has no known explanation. V, J and clone size are taken as reported in that table, and D and trimming were inferred from the DNA itself. This sample lists roughly 150,000 clones; approximately 90% were detected once. Of the sample, roughly 1.2% is held by the ten largest clones.

This sample's time point label indicates: about 28 days (+/-7) after the second vaccine dose. AZD1222 recipients with second doses at about 4 weeks or about 12 weeks were pooled, because spike-specific TCR depth and breadth did not differ between schedules. Vaccinee samples came from UK trials COV001 and COV002, including a single-blind randomized controlled phase 2/3 trial of AZD1222 (ChAdOx1 nCoV-19) in healthy adults. Trial participant PBMC samples were collected at day 0 and day 28 after the second dose for TCRbeta chain sequencing. What the research found in general, with its limitations: Most participants were white British and females outnumbered males, and the authors suggested that clonal diversity may have been underestimated. After two AZD1222 doses, spike-specific TCR breadth and depth were significantly higher than at day 0 and than in MenACWY recipients. Because no samples from the day 14 peak response were available, repertoires could be characterized only after the peak T cell response. Reportedly, almost half of the unique spike-specific TCRs recognized epitopes lying outside the regions that are mutated in the B.1.351 and B.1.1.7 variants. Only five or six AZD1222 recipients were SARS-CoV-2 seropositive at baseline, limiting conclusions about previously exposed vaccinees. In the small 56-69-year group, the increase in depth fell short of significance, most likely because of low power. CD4 TCRs associated with the vaccine covered the entire spike protein, and the dominant responses were in regions 160-218 and 743-854.

The source of this sequence is an adult who received the AZD1222 COVID-19 vaccine. Recombination joined TRBV7-6 with TRBJ1-1, with TRBD1 tentatively as D gene (6 bases match). This specimen consisted of peripheral blood, obtained 28 days after the second AZD1222 dose. The bases read TGTGCCAGCAGCTTAGCGGGGGGCGCCGGGAACACTGAAGCTTTCTTT. This translates into CASSLAGGAGNTEAFF.